The next 18 T cell receptor beta chains were all read from a single sample in a study of monozygotic twins with inflammatory bowel disease. TCRdb reprocessed the 5' RACE reads and stores each CDR3 protein as one record, lacking DNA. The table gives 200,000 to 250,000 distinct CDR3 sequences; the top ten clones make up 7.5% to 8% of it. Source material: blood. The receptors originated from a human donor with ulcerative colitis or Crohn's disease, or a healthy co-twin of an affected twin (not recorded which).

The J gene is TRBJ2-3, the V gene TRBV21-1; TCRdb gives TRBD2 as the D gene, but with no DNA this cannot be confirmed. TRBV21-1 is a known pseudogene. This CDR3 contains 16 residues. The CDR3 spells CASSRLAGGSTDTQYF.

Frequency places this clonotype as medium-sized (0.01 to 0.1%). This chain links TRBV7-8 with TRBJ1-2. The CDR3 is 14 amino acids. Germline CDR1 is SGHVS and CDR2 is FQNEAQ. CDR3 loop: CASSLGVSVYGYTF.

V usage is TRBV5-1 and J usage is TRBJ2-2. The CDR3 sequence is 15 residues long. Germline V gene sequence: CDR1 SGHRS, CDR2 YFSETQ. The CDR3 is CASSWAGPNTGELFF.

The chain links TRBV18 to TRBJ2-1. The CDR3 contains 12 residues. Germline assignment: CDR1 KGHSH and CDR2 LQKENI. The CDR3: CASKQSGNEQFF. Variable domain in full (rest from reference TRBV18 and TRBJ2-1): NAGVMQNPRHLVRRRGQEARLRCSPMKGHSHVYWYRQLPEEGLKFMVYLQKENIIDESGMPKERFSAEFPKEGPSILRIQQVVRGDSAAYFCASKQSGNEQFFGPGTRLTVL.

V and J are TRBV5-1 and TRBJ2-1; checking the TCRdb D call of TRBD1 is not possible without DNA. The germline CDR1 and CDR2 sequences are SGHRS and YFSETQ. The CDR3 sequence is 14 residues long. This CDR3 reads CSSGTGGSYNEQFF.

The rearrangement uses TRBV10-3 and TRBJ1-2. Germline V gene lookup returns CDR1 ENHRY and CDR2 SYGVKD. The CDR3 is 14 residues long. The CDR3 sequence is CAISELLTNYGYTF.

The rearrangement joins TRBV5-1 to TRBJ1-6. CDR1 is SGHRS and CDR2 is YFSETQ in the germline V gene. The CDR3 loop spans 14 amino acids. CDR3 sequence: CASRVNFDNSPLHF.

The chain carries TRBV10-3 and TRBJ1-5; TCRdb picks TRBD1, but there is no DNA to check that call. Germline V gene sequence: CDR1 ENHRY, CDR2 SYGVKD. The CDR3 consists of 13 residues. The CDR3 reads CAISEGGFGPQHF.

The J gene is TRBJ2-3, the V gene TRBV29-1. The CDR3 has 12 residues. Germline assignment: CDR1 SQVTM and CDR2 ANQGSEA. Here the CDR3 reads CSVETGTDTQYF.

V gene TRBV7-8 combines with J gene TRBJ2-3; TCRdb's D call of TRBD1 is untestable without DNA. Germline CDR1 and CDR2: SGHVS and FQNEAQ. This CDR3 comprises 13 residues. CDR3 protein: CASSPGGGDTQYF.

The V call is TRBV4-2, the J call TRBJ1-1. Germline values: CDR1 LGHNA, CDR2 YNFKEQ. CDR3 length equals 16 residues. CDR3 region: CASSQALLGPNTEAFF.

The V gene is TRBV10-3, the J gene TRBJ1-1. The CDR3 runs 13 residues. The germline gives CDR1 ENHRY, CDR2 SYGVKD. The CDR3 sequence is CAISGTIITEAFF.

The rearrangement uses TRBV4-3 and TRBJ2-1; TCRdb gives TRBD2 as the D gene, but with no DNA this cannot be confirmed. The CDR3 spans 15 residues. The V gene's germline CDR1 is LGHNA and CDR2 YSLEER. CDR3 amino acids: CAGSQGPGDYTEHFF.

The chain links TRBV6-5 to TRBJ1-5; TCRdb designates TRBD1, a call that cannot be tested without DNA. This CDR3 has 12 residues. The germline V gene encodes CDR1 MNHEY and CDR2 SVGAGI. CDR3 sequence: CASGGVNQPQHF.

The chain employs TRBV12-3 or TRBV12-4 and TRBJ1-5. The CDR3 runs 13 residues. This CDR3 is CASSFDGFQPQHF.

This chain links TRBV5-1 with TRBJ2-3; the TRBD1 assignment by TCRdb is unverifiable without DNA. The V gene's germline CDR1 is SGHRS and CDR2 YFSETQ. The CDR3 consists of 15 residues. This CDR3 reads CASSTEGQLGDTQYF.

This rearrangement joins TRBV5-1 to TRBJ2-6. This CDR3 spans 16 amino acids. CDR1 is SGHRS, CDR2 YFSETQ, per germline. CDR3 loop: CASSSYGVSGANVLTF.

The rearrangement uses TRBV2 and TRBJ2-1; TCRdb picks TRBD1, but there is no DNA to check that call. CDR1 is SNHLY and CDR2 is FYNNEI in the germline V gene. This CDR3 comprises 14 residues. The CDR3 spells CASSWETAYNEQFF.